The next 14 T cell receptor beta chains were all read from a single sample in a study of T cells in Graves' hyperthyroidism and ophthalmopathy. There were TCR beta CDR3 regions amplified from RNA transcripts. In the first-round RT-PCR of the TCR CDR3, the HTBI primer set was used. TCRdb itself ran the multiplex PCR reads through MiXCR, one entry per CDR3 protein. The profile shows some 560,000 distinct CDR3 sequences, approximately 14% of them singletons. The sample was blood. These receptors originate from a woman in her thirties with Graves' hyperthyroidism.

There are a few counts of this clonotype. A read error may explain this, as a much larger clone is one base away. The genes are TRBV28 and TRBJ1-1, with D possibly TRBD1 on 5 matching bases. Looked up from germline, CDR1 is MDHEN and CDR2 is SYDVKM. Trimming removed 5 bases from V and 3 bases from J, with 16 bases in between. The CDR3 is 15 amino acids. CDR3 in amino acids: CASSRLGLRDTEAFF. As DNA, the CDR3 is TGTGCCAGCAGTCGACTGGGGCTGAGAGACACTGAAGCTTTCTTT.

The chain is built from TRBV29-1 and TRBJ2-1; 7 positions match TRBD1. In germline, CDR1 is SQVTM, CDR2 ANQGSEA. This CDR3 is 15 amino acids long. J lost 0 bases, V lost 7 bases, and 9 bases had no gene match. This CDR3 is CSAESGTDSYNEQFF. The CDR3 nucleotides read TGCAGCGCAGAATCCGGGACAGACTCCTACAATGAGCAGTTCTTC.

This clonotype was recorded many times. The chain links TRBV6-1 to TRBJ1-1, with D hard to call. The CDR3 sequence is 14 residues long. Germline V gene lookup returns CDR1 MNHNS and CDR2 SASEGT. The V and J ends lost 5 bases and 8 bases respectively, with 18 bases between them. The CDR3: CASSYLFRQAEAFF. CDR3 DNA: TGTGCCAGCAGTTACCTTTTTAGGCAGGCGGAAGCTTTCTTT.

The chain is built from TRBV27 and TRBJ1-6; D call uncertain. Trimming took off 4 bases at V and 0 bases at J, with 10 bases between the two ends. The germline CDR1 and CDR2 sequences are MNHEY and SMNVEV (reference sequence). The CDR3 extends over 16 amino acids. The CDR3 DNA reads as TGTGCCAGCAGTTCCGACCTGAGCTCCTATAATTCACCCCTCCACTTT. Its protein is CASSSDLSSYNSPLHF.

The gene calls are TRBV9 and TRBJ2-1; D may match TRBD1 or TRBD2 (5 bases each). The CDR3 length is 12 residues. From germline, CDR1 is SGDLS and CDR2 YYNGEE. Trimming took 7 bases from V and 8 from J, leaving 13 bases between them. The CDR3 region has the DNA TGTGCCAGCGGGACCTTCAGCGATGAGCAGTTCTTC. Translation: CASGTFSDEQFF.

This clonotype has a handful of counts. The V gene is TRBV3-1, the J gene TRBJ1-5; D possibly corresponds to TRBD1 (5 bases). The CDR3 length is 14 residues. CDR1 is LGHDT, CDR2 YNNKEL, per germline (reference sequence). V lost 1 base and J 4 bases, leaving 8 bases between the germline ends. DNA of the CDR3: TGTGCCAGCAGCCAAGGGACAAGGAATCAGCCCCAGCATTTT. It specifies CASSQGTRNQPQHF.

This clonotype turned up a few times. The chain employs TRBV6-1 and TRBJ1-5; D remains unclear. V dropped 3 bases and J dropped 1 base, with 10 bases sitting between them. The CDR3 is made up of 15 amino acids. CDR1 is MNHNS, CDR2 SASEGT, per germline. This chain's CDR3 is CASSEFPVSNQPQHF. Here the CDR3 DNA reads TGTGCCAGCAGTGAGTTTCCGGTGAGCAATCAGCCCCAGCATTTT.

This clonotype was counted ten times or more. The chain is built from TRBV12-3 or TRBV12-4 and TRBJ1-4; no firm D call. V gave up 0 bases and J gave up 4 bases, with 9 bases separating them. The length of the CDR3 is 15 residues. The CDR3 DNA follows: TGTGCCAGCAGTTTAGCTGGCAGCCTTAATGAAAAACTGTTTTTT. Translation: CASSLAGSLNEKLFF.

This clonotype occurred a few times. This chain joins TRBV13 and TRBJ2-5; 7 bases are a match to TRBD1. The V segment lost 6 bases and the J segment 5 bases; nucleotides outside the gene matches: 12. The length of the CDR3 is 15 residues. Germline V gene sequence: CDR1 PRHDT, CDR2 FYEKMQ (reference sequence). The DNA for the CDR3 is TGTGCCAGCAGTCACCGGGACAGCCCGGGGGAGACCCAGTACTTC. Protein product: CASSHRDSPGETQYF. Based on the CDR3 plus reference TRBV13 and TRBJ2-5, the full variable domain is AAGVIQSPRHLIKEKRETATLKCYPIPRHDTVYWYQQGPGQDPQFLISFYEKMQSDKGSIPDRFSAQQFSDYHSELNMSSLELGDSALYFCASSHRDSPGETQYFGPGTRLLVL.

This clonotype was recorded at least ten times. V usage is TRBV2 and J usage is TRBJ1-5, with TRBD1 matching 7 bases. The CDR3 covers 14 residues. The J segment lost 0 bases and the V segment lost 6 bases, leaving 2 bases of the junction unmatched. The V gene's germline CDR1 is SNHLY and CDR2 FYNNEI. The CDR3 coding sequence is TGTGCCAGCAGGGACAGGAATAGCAATCAGCCCCAGCATTTT. Translation gives CASRDRNSNQPQHF.

The CDR3 reads CATSSRPPSTDTQYF. DNA of the CDR3: TGTGCCACCAGCTCCCGACCGCCTAGCACAGATACGCAGTATTTT. The chain employs TRBV24-1 and TRBJ2-3; no clear D gene. The germline CDR1 and CDR2 sequences are KGHDR and SFDVKD. Trimming removed 7 bases at V and 0 bases at J, with 13 bases between. The length of the CDR3 is 15 residues.

The rearrangement joins TRBV6-5 to TRBJ2-7; no reliable D call. Germline lookup yields CDR1 MNHEY and CDR2 SVGAGI. This CDR3 contains 16 residues. Between the trimmed V and J ends, which lost 0 bases and 2 bases, there was a span of 14 bases. This CDR3 reads CASSYSKDSSPYEQYF. As DNA, the CDR3 is TGTGCCAGCAGTTACTCGAAGGATTCGAGCCCCTACGAGCAGTACTTC.

The genes are TRBV19 and TRBJ1-1; TRBD1 agrees at 10 bases. The CDR3 extends over 14 amino acids. From germline, CDR1 is LNHDA and CDR2 SQIVND (reference sequence). After removal of 4 bases from V and 5 bases from J, the junction contained 4 bases not matched to a gene. This CDR3 reads CASSSGTGETEAFF. CDR3 DNA sequence: TGTGCCAGTAGTAGCGGGACAGGGGAGACTGAAGCTTTCTTT.

This clonotype was seen a handful of times. This chain connects TRBV4-2 to TRBJ1-1; 8 bases match TRBD1. This CDR3 has 15 residues. The junction had 6 bases not matched to a gene; V was cut back by 2 bases and J by 4 bases. CDR1 and CDR2 from the germline V gene are LGHNA and YNFKEQ. The CDR3 DNA reads TGTGCCAGCAGCCAATCTGCTGGACAGGGCACTGAAGCTTTCTTT. Translating it yields CASSQSAGQGTEAFF.